The 11 T cell receptor beta chains listed next were all sequenced from one sample in a study of a mutant IDH1 vaccine in newly diagnosed glioma. Time point here: week 47, end of study. In the vaccine, a single dose held 300 ug of the mutant IDH1 20-mer peptide, along with topical imiquimod. Measured with immunoSEQ multiplex PCR; TCRdb has only the in-frame clones, and not every one. The data contain about 90,000 clones, over 85% of them singletons. These receptors' targets are unknown. This specimen was PBMCs, taken from a glioma patient whose treatment included an IDH1 peptide vaccine. These receptors came from a woman in her forties or fifties with glioma.

J is TRBJ2-7 and V is TRBV6-6; 9 positions match TRBD1. The CDR3 length is 15 residues. Trimming took 4 bases from V and 2 from J; bases not matched to a gene: 6. Per germline, CDR1 MNHNY and CDR2 SVGAGI (reference sequence). For the CDR3, the DNA is TGTGCCAGCAGTTGGGGGACAGGGCAGGCCTACGAGCAGTACTTC. As protein: CASSWGTGQAYEQYF.

This chain joins TRBV28 and TRBJ2-7; 7 bases are shared with TRBD2. CDR1 MDHEN and CDR2 SYDVKM come from the germline V gene. J was trimmed by 5 bases and V by 5 bases; bases with no gene match: 9. The CDR3 has 14 amino acids. CDR3 in amino acids: CASSPSLGGDEQYF. Written as DNA, the CDR3 is TGTGCCAGCAGTCCTTCCCTTGGGGGGGACGAGCAGTACTTC.

CDR3: CAITGAGDTEAFF. CDR3 DNA sequence: TGTGCCATCACCGGGGCTGGGGACACTGAAGCTTTCTTT. The rearrangement uses TRBV10-3 and TRBJ1-1; D perhaps matches TRBD1 (5 bases). This CDR3 comprises 13 residues. The V end was cut by 7 bases, the J end by 3 bases, with 12 bases between. Germline V gives CDR1 ENHRY, CDR2 SYGVKD.

This clone was found a few times. The chain is built from TRBV5-5 and TRBJ2-7, with 9 bases lining up with TRBD1. The germline gives CDR1 SGHKS, CDR2 YYEKEE (reference sequence). Trimming cost V 0 bases and J 5 bases; bases outside gene matches: 0. The CDR3 runs to 13 residues. CDR3 coding DNA: TGTGCCAGCAGCTTGGACAGGGGGCACGAGCAGTACTTC. Protein sequence: CASSLDRGHEQYF.

The chain combines TRBV5-4 with TRBJ2-7; no firm D call. Per germline, CDR1 SGHNT and CDR2 YYREEE (reference sequence). CDR3 length: 13 residues. V was trimmed by 2 bases and J by 4 bases, leaving 10 bases between them. CDR3 protein: CASSLNDGYEQYF. The CDR3 bases are TGTGCCAGCAGCTTAAATGACGGGTACGAGCAGTACTTC. The full variable domain, in which reference TRBV5-4 and TRBJ2-7 provide the parts outside the CDR3, is ETGVTQSPTHLIKTRGQQVTLRCSSQSGHNTVSWYQQALGQGPQFIFQYYREEENGRGNFPPRFSGLQFPNYSSELNVNALELDDSALYLCASSLNDGYEQYFGPGTRLTVT.

This sequence joins TRBV7-8 and TRBJ2-2; D gene uncertain. The length of the CDR3 is 14 residues. The germline V gene encodes CDR1 SGHVS and CDR2 FQNEAQ. V lost 5 bases and J 7 bases, leaving 14 bases between the germline ends. The chain's CDR3 is CASSRSYRHGELFF. The DNA for the CDR3 is TGTGCCAGCAGCCGTAGTTATAGGCACGGGGAGCTGTTTTTT. Full variable domain (rest looked up from reference TRBV7-8 and TRBJ2-2): GAGVSQSPRYKVAKRGQDVALRCDPISGHVSLFWYQQALGQGPEFLTYFQNEAQLDKSGLPSDRFFAERPEGSVSTLKIQRTQQEDSAVYLCASSRSYRHGELFFGEGSRLTVL.

The DNA of the CDR3 is TGTGCCAGCTCACCACAGGCTCAGGGCTCCTACGAGCAGTACTTC. Translating gives CASSPQAQGSYEQYF. The chain uses TRBV18 and TRBJ2-7, with a weak D call TRBD1 (5 bases). V was clipped by 1 base and J by 0 bases, with 10 bases between them. The CDR3 has 15 residues. Germline CDR1 is KGHSH and CDR2 is LQKENI.

CDR3 protein: CASSDELGGNQPQHF. CDR3 sequence (DNA): TGTGCCAGCAGTGATGAACTGGGGGGCAATCAGCCCCAGCATTTT. This chain links TRBV2 with TRBJ1-5; D might be TRBD1 (5 bases). Germline lookup yields CDR1 SNHLY and CDR2 FYNNEI. This CDR3 region has 15 residues. The V gene lost 3 bases and the J gene lost 2 bases, with 11 bases spanning the gap.

On this clone: An end of the junction differs from the germline gene, which may be a read error. This rearrangement joins TRBV5-1 to TRBJ2-7; the match to TRBD2 covers 7 bases. This CDR3 has 15 amino acids. Germline CDR1 is SGHRS and CDR2 is YFSETQ. The CDR3 DNA reads as TGTGCCAGCAGCTTGGAAGGCGGGAGCTTATACGAGCAGTACTTC. As protein: CASSLEGGSLYEQYF.

This sequence joins TRBV4-2 and TRBJ1-3; the match to TRBD1 covers 7 bases. This CDR3 is built from 16 residues. Germline CDR1 LGHNA, CDR2 YNFKEQ. V shed 4 bases and J 0 bases; nucleotides not matched to a gene: 6. The CDR3 protein is CASSPLGQSSGNTIYF. CDR3 coding DNA: TGTGCCAGCAGCCCCCTGGGACAGAGCTCTGGAAACACCATATATTTT.

The CDR3 sequence is CASSLHETGVTGELFF. In nucleotides, the CDR3 is TGCGCCAGCAGCTTGCACGAAACGGGAGTGACCGGGGAGCTGTTTTTT. The chain employs TRBV5-1 and TRBJ2-2; a weak D match, TRBD2 (6 bases). Deletions cut 1 base from V and 5 bases from J, with 15 bases between. Per the germline V gene, CDR1 is SGHRS and CDR2 is YFSETQ. The CDR3 is 16 amino acids.